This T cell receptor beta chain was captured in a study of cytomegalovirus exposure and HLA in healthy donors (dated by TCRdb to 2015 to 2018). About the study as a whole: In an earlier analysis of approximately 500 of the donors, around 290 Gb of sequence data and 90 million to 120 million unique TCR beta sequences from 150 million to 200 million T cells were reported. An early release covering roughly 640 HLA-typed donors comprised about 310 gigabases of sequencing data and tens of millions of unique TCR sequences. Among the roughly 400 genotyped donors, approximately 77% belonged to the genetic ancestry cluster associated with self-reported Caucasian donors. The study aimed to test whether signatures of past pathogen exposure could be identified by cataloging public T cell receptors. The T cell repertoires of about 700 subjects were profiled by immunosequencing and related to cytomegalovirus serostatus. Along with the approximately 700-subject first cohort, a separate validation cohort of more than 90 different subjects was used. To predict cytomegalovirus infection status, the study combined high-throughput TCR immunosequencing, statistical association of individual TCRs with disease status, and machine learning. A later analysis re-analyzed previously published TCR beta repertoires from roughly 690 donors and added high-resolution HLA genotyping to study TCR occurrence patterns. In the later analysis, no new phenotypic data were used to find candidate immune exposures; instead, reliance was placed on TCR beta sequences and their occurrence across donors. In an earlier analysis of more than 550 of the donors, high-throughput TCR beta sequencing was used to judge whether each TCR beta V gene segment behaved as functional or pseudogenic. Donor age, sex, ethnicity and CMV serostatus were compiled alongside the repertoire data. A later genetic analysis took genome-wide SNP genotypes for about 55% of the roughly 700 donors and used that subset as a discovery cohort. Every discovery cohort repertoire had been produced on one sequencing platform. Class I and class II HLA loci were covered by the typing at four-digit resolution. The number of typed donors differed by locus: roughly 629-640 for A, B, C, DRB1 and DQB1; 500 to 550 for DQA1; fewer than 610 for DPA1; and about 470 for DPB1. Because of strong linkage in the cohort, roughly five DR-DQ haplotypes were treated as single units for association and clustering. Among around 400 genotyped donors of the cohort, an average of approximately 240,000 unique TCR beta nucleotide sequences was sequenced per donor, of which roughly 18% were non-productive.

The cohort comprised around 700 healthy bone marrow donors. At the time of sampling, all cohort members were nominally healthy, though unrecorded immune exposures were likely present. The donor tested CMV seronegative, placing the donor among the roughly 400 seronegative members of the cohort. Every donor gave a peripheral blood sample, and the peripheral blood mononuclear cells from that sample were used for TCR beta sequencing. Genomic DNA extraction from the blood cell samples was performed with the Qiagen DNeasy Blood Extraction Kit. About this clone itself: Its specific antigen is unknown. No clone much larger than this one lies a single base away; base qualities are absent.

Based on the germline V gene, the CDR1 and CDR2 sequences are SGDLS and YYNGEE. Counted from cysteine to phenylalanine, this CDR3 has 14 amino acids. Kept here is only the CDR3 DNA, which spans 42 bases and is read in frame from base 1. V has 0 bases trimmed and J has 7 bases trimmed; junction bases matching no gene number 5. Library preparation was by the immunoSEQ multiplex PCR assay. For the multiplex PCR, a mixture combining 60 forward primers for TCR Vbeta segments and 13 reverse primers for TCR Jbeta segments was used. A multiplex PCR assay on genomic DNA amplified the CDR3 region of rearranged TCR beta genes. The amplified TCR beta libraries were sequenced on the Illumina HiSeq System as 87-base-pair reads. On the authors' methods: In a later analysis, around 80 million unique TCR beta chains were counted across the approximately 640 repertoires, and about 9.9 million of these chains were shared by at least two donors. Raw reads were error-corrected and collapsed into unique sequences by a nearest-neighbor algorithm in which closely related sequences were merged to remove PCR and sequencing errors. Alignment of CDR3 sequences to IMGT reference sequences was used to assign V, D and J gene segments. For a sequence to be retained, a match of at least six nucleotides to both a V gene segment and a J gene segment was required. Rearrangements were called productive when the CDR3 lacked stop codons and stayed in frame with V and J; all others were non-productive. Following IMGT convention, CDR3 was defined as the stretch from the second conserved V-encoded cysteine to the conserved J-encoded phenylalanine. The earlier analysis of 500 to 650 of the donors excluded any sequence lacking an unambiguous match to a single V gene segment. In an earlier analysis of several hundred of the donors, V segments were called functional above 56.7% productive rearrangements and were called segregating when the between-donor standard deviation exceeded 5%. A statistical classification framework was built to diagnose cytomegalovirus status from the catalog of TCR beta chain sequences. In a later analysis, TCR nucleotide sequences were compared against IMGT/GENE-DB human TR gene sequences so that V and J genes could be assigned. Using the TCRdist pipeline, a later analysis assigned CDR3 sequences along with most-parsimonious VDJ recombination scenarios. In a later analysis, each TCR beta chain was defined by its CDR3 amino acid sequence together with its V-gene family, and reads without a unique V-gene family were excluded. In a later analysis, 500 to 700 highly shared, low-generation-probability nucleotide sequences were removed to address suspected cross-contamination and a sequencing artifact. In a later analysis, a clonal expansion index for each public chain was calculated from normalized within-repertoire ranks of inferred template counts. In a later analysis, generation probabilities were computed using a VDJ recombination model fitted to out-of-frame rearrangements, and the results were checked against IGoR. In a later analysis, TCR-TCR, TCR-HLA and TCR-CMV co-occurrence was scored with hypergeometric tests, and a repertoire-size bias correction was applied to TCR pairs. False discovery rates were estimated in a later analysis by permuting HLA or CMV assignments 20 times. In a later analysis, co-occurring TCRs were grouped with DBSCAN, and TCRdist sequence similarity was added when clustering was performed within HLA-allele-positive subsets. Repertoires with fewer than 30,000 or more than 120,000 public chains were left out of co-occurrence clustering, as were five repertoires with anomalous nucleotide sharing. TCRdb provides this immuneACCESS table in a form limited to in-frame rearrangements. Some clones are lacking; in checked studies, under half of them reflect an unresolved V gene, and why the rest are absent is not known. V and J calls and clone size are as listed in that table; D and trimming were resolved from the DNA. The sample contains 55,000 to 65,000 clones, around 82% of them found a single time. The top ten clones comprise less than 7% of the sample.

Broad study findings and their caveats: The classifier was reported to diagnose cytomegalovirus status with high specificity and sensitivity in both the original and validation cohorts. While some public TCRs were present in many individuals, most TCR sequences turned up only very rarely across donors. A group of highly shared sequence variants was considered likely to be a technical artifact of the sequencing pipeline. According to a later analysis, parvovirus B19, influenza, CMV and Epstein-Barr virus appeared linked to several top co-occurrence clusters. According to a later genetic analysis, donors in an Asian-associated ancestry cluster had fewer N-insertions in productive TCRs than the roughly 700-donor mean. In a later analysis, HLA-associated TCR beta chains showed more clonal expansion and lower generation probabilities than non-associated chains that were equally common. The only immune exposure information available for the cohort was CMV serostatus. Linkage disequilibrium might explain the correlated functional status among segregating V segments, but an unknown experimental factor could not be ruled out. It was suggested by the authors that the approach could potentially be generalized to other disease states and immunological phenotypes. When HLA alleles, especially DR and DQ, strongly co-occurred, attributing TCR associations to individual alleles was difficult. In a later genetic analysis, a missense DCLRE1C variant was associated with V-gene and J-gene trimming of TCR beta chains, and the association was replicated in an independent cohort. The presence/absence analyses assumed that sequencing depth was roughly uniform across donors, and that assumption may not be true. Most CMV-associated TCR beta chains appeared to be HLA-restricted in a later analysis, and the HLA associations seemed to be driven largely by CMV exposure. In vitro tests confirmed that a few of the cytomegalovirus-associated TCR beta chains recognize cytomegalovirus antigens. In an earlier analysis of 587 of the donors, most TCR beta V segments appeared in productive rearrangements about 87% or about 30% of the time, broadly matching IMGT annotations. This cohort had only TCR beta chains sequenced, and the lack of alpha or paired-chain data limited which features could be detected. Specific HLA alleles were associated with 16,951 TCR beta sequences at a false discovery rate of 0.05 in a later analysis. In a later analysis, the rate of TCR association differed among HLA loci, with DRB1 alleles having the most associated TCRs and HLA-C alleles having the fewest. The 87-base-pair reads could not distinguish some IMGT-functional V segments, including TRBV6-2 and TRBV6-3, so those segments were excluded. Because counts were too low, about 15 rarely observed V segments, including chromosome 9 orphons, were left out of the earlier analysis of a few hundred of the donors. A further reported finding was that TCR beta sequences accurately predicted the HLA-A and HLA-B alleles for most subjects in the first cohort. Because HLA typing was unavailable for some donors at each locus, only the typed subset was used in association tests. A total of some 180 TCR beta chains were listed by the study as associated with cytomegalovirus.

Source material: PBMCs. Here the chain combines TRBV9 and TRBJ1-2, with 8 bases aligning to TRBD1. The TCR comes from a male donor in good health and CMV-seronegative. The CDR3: CASSVGGQGFGYTF. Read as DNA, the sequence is TGTGCCAGCAGCGTAGGTGGACAGGGCTTTGGCTACACCTTC.